This record concerns one TCR beta chain sequence. Its target antigen remains unknown. No base-level quality is on record; no much larger clone is a single base apart. The CDR3 regions of human TCRbeta chains were analyzed by immunosequencing. The study's processing was this. Repertoire TCRs were matched against a reference library of SARS-CoV-2-specific TCRs generated with the MIRA antigen-specificity platform. Breadth meant the fraction of unique TCRs that were SARS-CoV-2-associated, whereas depth meant the fraction of total T cells that were SARS-CoV-2-associated. Each spike-specific TCR was assigned to its reactive spike region and to a CD4 or CD8 class using the MIRA data. Log10-transformed breadth and depth values were compared by one-way ANOVA with Sidak's multiple comparisons tests. What TCRdb holds here is the immuneACCESS table cut down to in-frame rearrangements. Part of the clones is not present; checked against another copy, under half of the missing clones reflect an unresolved V gene, and the others are unexplained. Clonal size and the V and J genes are those of that table, whereas D and trimming came from the DNA. The sample table shows under 95,000 clones, and almost 90% are seen once. The ten largest clones capture 6.9% of the sample.

The germline V gene (reference sequence) supplies CDR1 DFQATT and CDR2 SNEGSKA. Reading from cysteine to phenylalanine, the CDR3 counts 22 amino acids. Solely the CDR3 DNA is kept, with 66 bases framed from the first base. The junction carries 40 bases between V and J, which are trimmed by 3 bases and 4 bases respectively. What the time point label conveys for this sample: about 28 days (+/-7) after the second vaccine dose. Because spike-specific TCR depth and breadth did not differ between the two schedules, AZD1222 recipients who got a second dose at roughly 4 weeks were pooled with those who got a second dose at roughly 12 weeks. Vaccinee samples came from UK trials COV001 and COV002, including a single-blind randomized controlled phase 2/3 trial of AZD1222 (ChAdOx1 nCoV-19) in healthy adults. For TCRbeta chain sequencing, PBMC samples from trial participants were taken at day 0 and at day 28 after the second dose.

These data are taken from a study of T cell responses to AZD1222 COVID-19 vaccine (dated by TCRdb to about 2021). Study-wide context: A total of approximately 230 trial participants underwent TCR sequencing, of whom some 210 received two doses of AZD1222 and some 26 received two doses of the MenACWY control vaccine. Trial participants were enrolled by age into subgroups of 18-55, 56-69 and 70-plus years, and around 140, 26 and 57 TCR-sequenced participants, respectively, were included in these subgroups. General study outcomes and caveats: CD4 TCRs associated with the vaccine covered the entire spike protein, and the dominant responses were in regions 160-218 and 743-854. Most participants were white British and females outnumbered males, and the authors suggested that clonal diversity may have been underestimated. After two AZD1222 doses, spike-specific TCR breadth and depth were significantly higher than at day 0 and than in MenACWY recipients. No day 14 peak-response samples were available, so repertoires were characterized only after the peak T cell response. Only a handful of AZD1222 recipients were SARS-CoV-2 seropositive at baseline, limiting conclusions about previously exposed vaccinees. Epitopes outside the regions mutated in the B.1.351 and B.1.1.7 variants were reportedly recognized by nearly half of the unique spike-specific TCRs. The 56-69-year group was small, and its depth increase did not reach significance, likely because of low power.

The chain is assembled from TRBV20-1 and TRBJ2-7, with the D call perhaps TRBD1 or TRBD2, each one matching 5 bases. This specimen consisted of peripheral blood, obtained 28 days after the second AZD1222 dose. The sequence came from an adult who received the AZD1222 COVID-19 vaccine. CDR3 reads: CSASTSLVTGNAGRGVHYEQYF. The bases are TGCAGTGCTAGTACGTCCCTAGTCACGGGGAACGCAGGAAGGGGCGTCCATTACGAGCAGTACTTC.